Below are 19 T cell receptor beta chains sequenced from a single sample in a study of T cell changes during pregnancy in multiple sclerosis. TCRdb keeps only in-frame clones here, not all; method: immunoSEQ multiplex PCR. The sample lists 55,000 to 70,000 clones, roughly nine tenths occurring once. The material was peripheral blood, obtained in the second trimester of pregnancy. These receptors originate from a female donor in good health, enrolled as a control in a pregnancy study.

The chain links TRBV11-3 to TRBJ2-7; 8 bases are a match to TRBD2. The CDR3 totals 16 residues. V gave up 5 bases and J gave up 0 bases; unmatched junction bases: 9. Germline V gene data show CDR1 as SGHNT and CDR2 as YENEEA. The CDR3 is CASSLNREGSSYEQYF. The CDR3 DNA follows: TGTGCCAGCAGCCTCAACCGGGAGGGGAGCTCCTACGAGCAGTACTTC.

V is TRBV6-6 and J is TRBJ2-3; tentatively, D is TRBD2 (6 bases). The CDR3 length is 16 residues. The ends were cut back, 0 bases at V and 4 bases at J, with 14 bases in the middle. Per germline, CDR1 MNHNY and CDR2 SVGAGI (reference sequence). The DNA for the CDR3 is TGTGCCAGCAGTTACTCCGGGACTGAGTTTTCAGATACGCAGTATTTT. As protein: CASSYSGTEFSDTQYF.

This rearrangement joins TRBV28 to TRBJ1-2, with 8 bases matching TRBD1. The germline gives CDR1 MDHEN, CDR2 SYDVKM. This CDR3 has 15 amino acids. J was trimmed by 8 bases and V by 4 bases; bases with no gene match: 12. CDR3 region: CASSSIPTGGEGYTF. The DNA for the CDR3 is TGTGCCAGCAGTTCTATCCCTACAGGGGGAGAGGGCTACACCTTC.

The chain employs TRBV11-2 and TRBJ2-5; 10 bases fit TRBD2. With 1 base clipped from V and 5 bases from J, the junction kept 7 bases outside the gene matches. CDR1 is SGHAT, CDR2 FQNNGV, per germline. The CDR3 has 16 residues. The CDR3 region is CASSLAIAGGWETQYF. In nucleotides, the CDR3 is TGTGCCAGCAGCTTAGCGATAGCGGGGGGTTGGGAGACCCAGTACTTC.

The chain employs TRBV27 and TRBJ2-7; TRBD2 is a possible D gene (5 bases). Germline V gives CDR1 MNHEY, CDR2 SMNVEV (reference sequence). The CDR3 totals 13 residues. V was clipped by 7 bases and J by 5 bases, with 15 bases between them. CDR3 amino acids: CASKASGGHEQYF. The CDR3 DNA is TGTGCCAGCAAGGCCTCTGGAGGCCACGAGCAGTACTTC.

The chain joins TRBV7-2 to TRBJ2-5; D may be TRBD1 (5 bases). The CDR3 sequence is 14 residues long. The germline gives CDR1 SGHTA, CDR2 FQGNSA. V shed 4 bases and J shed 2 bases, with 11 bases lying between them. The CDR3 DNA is TGTGCCAGCAGCTGGGCCAGGGAACAAGAGACCCAGTACTTC. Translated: CASSWAREQETQYF.

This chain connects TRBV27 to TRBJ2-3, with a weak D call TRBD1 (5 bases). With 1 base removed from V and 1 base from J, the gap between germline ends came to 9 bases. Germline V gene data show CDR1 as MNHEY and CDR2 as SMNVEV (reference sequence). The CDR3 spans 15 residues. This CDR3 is CASSLLDIRTDTQYF. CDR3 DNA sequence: TGTGCCAGCAGTTTATTGGACATACGCACAGATACGCAGTATTTT.

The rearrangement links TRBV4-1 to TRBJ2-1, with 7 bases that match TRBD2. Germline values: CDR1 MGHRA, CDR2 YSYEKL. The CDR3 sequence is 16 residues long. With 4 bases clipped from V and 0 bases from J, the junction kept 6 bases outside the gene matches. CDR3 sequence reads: CASSPLGGSSYNEQFF. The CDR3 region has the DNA TGCGCCAGCAGCCCTTTGGGGGGGAGCTCCTACAATGAGCAGTTCTTC.

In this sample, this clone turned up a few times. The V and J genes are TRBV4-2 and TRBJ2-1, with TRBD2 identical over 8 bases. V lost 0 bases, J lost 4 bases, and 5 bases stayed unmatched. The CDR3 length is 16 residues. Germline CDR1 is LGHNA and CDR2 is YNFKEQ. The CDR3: CASSQDSSGGYNEQFF. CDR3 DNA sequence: TGTGCCAGCAGCCAAGATTCCAGCGGGGGTTACAATGAGCAGTTCTTC.

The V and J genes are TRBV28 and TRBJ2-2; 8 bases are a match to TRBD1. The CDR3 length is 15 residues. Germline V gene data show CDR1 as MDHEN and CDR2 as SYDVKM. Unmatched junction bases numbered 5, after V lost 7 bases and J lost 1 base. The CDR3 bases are TGTGCCAGCATGAGGGGGACAGGGAACACCGGGGAGCTGTTTTTT. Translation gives CASMRGTGNTGELFF.

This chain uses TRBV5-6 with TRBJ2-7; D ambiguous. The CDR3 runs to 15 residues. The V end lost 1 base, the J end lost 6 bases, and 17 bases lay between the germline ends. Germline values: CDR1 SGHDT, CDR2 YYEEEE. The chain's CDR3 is CASSLSVPGLGEQYF. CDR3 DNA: TGTGCCAGCAGCTTGTCGGTGCCAGGATTGGGCGAGCAGTACTTC.

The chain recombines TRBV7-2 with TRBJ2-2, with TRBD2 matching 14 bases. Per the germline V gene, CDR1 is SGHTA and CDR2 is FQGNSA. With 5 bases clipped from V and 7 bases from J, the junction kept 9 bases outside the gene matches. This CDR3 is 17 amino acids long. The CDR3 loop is CASSTDGTSGSNGELFF. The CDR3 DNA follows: TGTGCCAGCAGCACGGACGGGACTAGCGGGAGTAACGGGGAGCTGTTTTTT.

The DNA for the CDR3 is TGTGCCAGTAGTGTCCACAGGGATCCTAATTACGAGCAGTACTTC. It is translated as CASSVHRDPNYEQYF. V usage is TRBV19 and J usage is TRBJ2-7, with a tentative D call TRBD1 (6 bases). V was clipped by 5 bases and J by 4 bases, with 18 bases between them. Looked up from germline, CDR1 is LNHDA and CDR2 is SQIVND (reference sequence). This CDR3 spans 15 amino acids. The full variable domain, with the rest looked up from reference TRBV19 and TRBJ2-7, is DGGITQSPKYLFRKEGQNVTLSCEQNLNHDAMYWYRQDPGQGLRLIYYSQIVNDFQKGDIAEGYSVSREKKESFPLTVTSAQKNPTAFYLCASSVHRDPNYEQYFGPGTRLTVT.

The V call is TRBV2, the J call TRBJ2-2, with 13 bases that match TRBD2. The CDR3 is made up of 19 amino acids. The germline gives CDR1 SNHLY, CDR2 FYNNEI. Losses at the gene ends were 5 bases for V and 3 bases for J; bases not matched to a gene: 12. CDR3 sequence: CASSKRRTSGGDYTGELFF. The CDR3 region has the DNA TGTGCCAGCAGTAAACGCCGGACTAGCGGGGGAGATTACACCGGGGAGCTGTTTTTT.

The DNA for the CDR3 is TGTGCCAGCAGCCCGCCCTGGGGCAGGGCGAACACCGGGGAGCTGTTTTTT. It yields the protein CASSPPWGRANTGELFF. V gene TRBV7-2 combines with J gene TRBJ2-2; D is perhaps TRBD1 (5 bases). Trimming stripped 5 bases from V and 0 bases from J, with 16 bases between. The CDR3 sequence is 17 residues long. Per the germline V gene, CDR1 is SGHTA and CDR2 is FQGNSA. The full variable domain, rest sourced from reference TRBV7-2 and TRBJ2-2, is GAGVSQSPSNKVTEKGKDVELRCDPISGHTALYWYRQSLGQGLEFLIYFQGNSAPDKSGLPSDRFSAERTGGSVSTLTIQRTQQEDSAVYLCASSPPWGRANTGELFFGEGSRLTVL.

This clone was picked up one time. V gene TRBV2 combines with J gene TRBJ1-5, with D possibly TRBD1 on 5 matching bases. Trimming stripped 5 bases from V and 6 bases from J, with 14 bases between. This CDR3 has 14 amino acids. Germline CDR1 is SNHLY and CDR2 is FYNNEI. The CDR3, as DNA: TGTGCCAGCAGTAGGTTCAGGGAGGCTCAGCCCCAGCATTTT. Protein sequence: CASSRFREAQPQHF.

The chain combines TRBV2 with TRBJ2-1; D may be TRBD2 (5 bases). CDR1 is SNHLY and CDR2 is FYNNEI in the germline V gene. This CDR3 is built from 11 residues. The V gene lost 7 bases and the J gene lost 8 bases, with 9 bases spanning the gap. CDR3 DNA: TGTGCCAGCACTCTCGGGGATGAGCAGTTCTTC. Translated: CASTLGDEQFF. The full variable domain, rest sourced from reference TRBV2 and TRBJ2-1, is EPEVTQTPSHQVTQMGQEVILRCVPISNHLYFYWYRQILGQKVEFLVSFYNNEISEKSEIFDDQFSVERPDGSNFTLKIRSTKLEDSAMYFCASTLGDEQFFGPGTRLTVL.

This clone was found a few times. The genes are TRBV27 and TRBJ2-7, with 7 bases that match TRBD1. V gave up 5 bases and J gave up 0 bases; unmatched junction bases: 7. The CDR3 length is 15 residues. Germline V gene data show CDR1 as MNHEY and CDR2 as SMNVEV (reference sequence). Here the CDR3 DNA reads TGTGCCAGCAGTCGCACAGGGGATTACTCCTACGAGCAGTACTTC. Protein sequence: CASSRTGDYSYEQYF.

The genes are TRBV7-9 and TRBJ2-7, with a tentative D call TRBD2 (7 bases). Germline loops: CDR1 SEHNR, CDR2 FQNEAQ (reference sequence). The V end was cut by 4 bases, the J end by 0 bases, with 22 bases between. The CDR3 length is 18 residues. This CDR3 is CASSSPTRGGGSSYEQYF. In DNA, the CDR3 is TGTGCCAGCAGCTCACCAACTAGGGGGGGAGGTAGCTCCTACGAGCAGTACTTC. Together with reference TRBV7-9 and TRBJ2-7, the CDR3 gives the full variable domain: DTGVSQNPRHKITKRGQNVTFRCDPISEHNRLYWYRQTLGQGPEFLTYFQNEAQLEKSRLLSDRFSAERPKGSFSTLEIQRTEQGDSAMYLCASSSPTRGGGSSYEQYFGPGTRLTVT.